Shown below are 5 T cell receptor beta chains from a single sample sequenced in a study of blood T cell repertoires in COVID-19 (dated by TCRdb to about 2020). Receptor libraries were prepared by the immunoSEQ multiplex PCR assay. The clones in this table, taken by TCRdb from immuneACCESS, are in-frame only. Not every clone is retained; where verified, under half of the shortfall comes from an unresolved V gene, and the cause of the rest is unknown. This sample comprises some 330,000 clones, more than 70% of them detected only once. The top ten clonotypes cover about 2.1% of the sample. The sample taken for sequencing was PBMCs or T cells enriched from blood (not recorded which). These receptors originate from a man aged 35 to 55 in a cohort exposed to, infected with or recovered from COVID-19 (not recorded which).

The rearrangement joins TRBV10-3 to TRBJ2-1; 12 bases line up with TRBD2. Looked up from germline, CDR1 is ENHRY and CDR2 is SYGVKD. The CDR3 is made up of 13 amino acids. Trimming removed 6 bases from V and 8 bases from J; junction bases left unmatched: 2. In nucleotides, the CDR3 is TGTGCCATCAGGACTAGCGGGAGTGATGAGCAGTTCTTC. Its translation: CAIRTSGSDEQFF.

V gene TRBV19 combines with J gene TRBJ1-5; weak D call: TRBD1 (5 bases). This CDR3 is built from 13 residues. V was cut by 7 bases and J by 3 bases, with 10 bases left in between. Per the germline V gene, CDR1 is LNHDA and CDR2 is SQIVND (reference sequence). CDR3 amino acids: CASNTGFNQPQHF. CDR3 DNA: TGTGCCAGTAACACAGGCTTCAATCAGCCCCAGCATTTT.

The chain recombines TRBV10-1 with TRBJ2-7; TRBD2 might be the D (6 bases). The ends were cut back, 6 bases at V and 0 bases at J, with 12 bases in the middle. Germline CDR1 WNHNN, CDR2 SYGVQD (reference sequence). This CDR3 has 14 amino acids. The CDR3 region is CASRLARSSYEQYF. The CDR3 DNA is TGCGCCAGCAGACTAGCTAGGAGCTCCTACGAGCAGTACTTC.

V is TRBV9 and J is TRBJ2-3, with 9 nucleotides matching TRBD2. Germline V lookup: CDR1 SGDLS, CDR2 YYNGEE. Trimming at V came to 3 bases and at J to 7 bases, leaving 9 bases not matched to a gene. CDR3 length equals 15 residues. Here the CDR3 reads CASSGPSGVMNTQYF. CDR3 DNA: TGTGCCAGCAGCGGCCCTAGCGGGGTCATGAATACGCAGTATTTT.

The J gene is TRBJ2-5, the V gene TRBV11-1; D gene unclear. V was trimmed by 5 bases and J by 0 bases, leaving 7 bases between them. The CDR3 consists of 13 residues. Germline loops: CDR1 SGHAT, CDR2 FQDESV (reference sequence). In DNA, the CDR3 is TGTGCCAGCAGCGTTACGGACCAAGAGACCCAGTACTTC. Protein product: CASSVTDQETQYF.